These 28 T cell receptor beta chains share one sample of origin, sequenced in a study of cytomegalovirus exposure and HLA in healthy donors. Amplification used 60 Vbeta primers and 13 Jbeta primers. Measured with immunoSEQ multiplex PCR; TCRdb has only the in-frame clones, and not every one. The table shows 250,000 or so clones, with about nine tenths occurring only once. The sequenced sample was PBMCs. The receptors come from a girl aged 2-10 years in good health and CMV-seronegative.

This chain connects TRBV29-1 to TRBJ1-1, with 8 bases lining up with TRBD1. The J segment lost 4 bases and the V segment lost 6 bases, leaving 10 bases of the junction unmatched. This CDR3 spans 14 amino acids. Germline-derived CDR1 and CDR2 are SQVTM and ANQGSEA. CDR3 amino acids: CSVTTGVGGTEAFF. The CDR3 bases are TGCAGCGTCACGACAGGGGTAGGGGGCACTGAAGCTTTCTTT.

V and J are TRBV19 and TRBJ1-5; tentatively, D is TRBD1 (6 bases). CDR1 is LNHDA, CDR2 SQIVND, per germline (reference sequence). V was clipped by 6 bases and J by 5 bases, with 20 bases between them. There are 16 residues in the CDR3. Here the CDR3 DNA reads TGTGCCAGTAGCCGAGGGGGAGGGGTCGATCATCAGCCCCAGCATTTT. This gives the protein CASSRGGGVDHQPQHF. Full variable domain (outside the CDR3, taken from reference TRBV19 and TRBJ1-5): DGGITQSPKYLFRKEGQNVTLSCEQNLNHDAMYWYRQDPGQGLRLIYYSQIVNDFQKGDIAEGYSVSREKKESFPLTVTSAQKNPTAFYLCASSRGGGVDHQPQHFGDGTRLSIL.

This clone was seen once. This chain connects TRBV2 to TRBJ2-7; TRBD2 matches at 16 bases. The CDR3 is 18 amino acids. Germline loops: CDR1 SNHLY, CDR2 FYNNEI. J was trimmed by 4 bases and V by 6 bases; bases with no gene match: 12. The CDR3 sequence is CASRPRPGLAGGRYEQYF. CDR3 sequence (DNA): TGTGCCAGCAGACCCCGTCCGGGACTAGCGGGAGGGCGGTACGAGCAGTACTTC.

In its sample, this clone was seen once. The chain couples TRBV11-2 to TRBJ1-5; no definite D call. The germline gives CDR1 SGHAT, CDR2 FQNNGV. The CDR3 extends over 15 amino acids. V lost 2 bases, J lost 5 bases, and 13 bases lay in between. CDR3 loop: CASSLSTGVDQPQHF. The CDR3 DNA sequence: TGTGCCAGCAGCTTAAGCACGGGAGTCGATCAGCCCCAGCATTTT.

V usage is TRBV2 and J usage is TRBJ2-5; 9 bases are a match to TRBD1. Germline loops: CDR1 SNHLY, CDR2 FYNNEI. Losses at the gene ends were 8 bases for V and 5 bases for J; bases not matched to a gene: 0. The CDR3 totals 11 residues. CDR3 coding DNA: TGTGCCAGCGGACAGGGGGAGACCCAGTACTTC. It specifies CASGQGETQYF.

The chain combines TRBV10-3 with TRBJ2-5, with 15 bases lining up with TRBD2. The J call may be in error: the DNA end matches TRBJ2-7 better. CDR1 and CDR2 (germline): ENHRY, SYGVKD. The CDR3 loop spans 19 amino acids. CDR3 residues: CAISPGLAGGPRAGSEQYF. CDR3 bases: TGTGCCATCAGTCCAGGACTAGCGGGAGGGCCACGGGCGGGAAGCGAGCAGTACTTC.

V is TRBV28 and J is TRBJ1-1; D might be TRBD1 (5 bases). Looked up from germline, CDR1 is MDHEN and CDR2 is SYDVKM. V was trimmed by 2 bases and J by 4 bases, leaving 14 bases between them. The CDR3 has 15 residues. The CDR3 DNA reads TGTGCCAGCAGTTTAATGGTGGCGGGGGGCACTGAAGCTTTCTTT. Amino acids: CASSLMVAGGTEAFF.

The J gene is TRBJ2-7, the V gene TRBV29-1; D ambiguous. Germline V gene sequence: CDR1 SQVTM, CDR2 ANQGSEA. CDR3 size: 13 residues. Trimming left V 0 bases short and J 0 bases short, with 6 bases between. The CDR3 protein is CSVEDQDSYEQYF. The CDR3 coding sequence is TGCAGCGTTGAAGATCAGGACTCCTACGAGCAGTACTTC.

The gene calls are TRBV5-6 and TRBJ2-7, with TRBD1 matching 9 bases. CDR1 and CDR2 from the germline V gene are SGHDT and YYEEEE. Trimming took 3 bases from V and 5 from J; bases not matched to a gene: 15. The CDR3 is made up of 17 amino acids. Here the CDR3 DNA reads TGTGCCAGCAGCTCCGGACAGGGGCGGTCTTTCGGGAACGAGCAGTACTTC. It specifies CASSSGQGRSFGNEQYF.

The rearrangement links TRBV6-5 to TRBJ1-1, with unresolved D. Trimming took off 7 bases at V and 2 bases at J, with 11 bases between the two ends. The CDR3 loop spans 13 amino acids. From germline, CDR1 is MNHEY and CDR2 SVGAGI. The DNA of the CDR3 is TGTGCCAGCAAGCCGAAAGCAAACACTGAAGCTTTCTTT. Protein sequence: CASKPKANTEAFF.

The V and J genes are TRBV2 and TRBJ2-5; the D gene is possibly TRBD1 (5 bases). V lost 4 bases to trimming and J lost 1 base, with 10 bases between them. The CDR3 spans 14 residues. CDR1 is SNHLY and CDR2 is FYNNEI in the germline V gene. The CDR3: CASSVDSLQETQYF. Here the CDR3 DNA reads TGTGCCAGCAGTGTCGACAGTCTCCAAGAGACCCAGTACTTC.

The chain couples TRBV30 to TRBJ2-3, with 7 bases lining up with TRBD1. CDR3 length: 13 amino acids. Trimming removed 4 bases from V and 4 bases from J; junction bases left unmatched: 5. Germline-derived CDR1 and CDR2 are GTSNPN and SVGIG (reference sequence). In nucleotides, the CDR3 is TGTGCCTGGATGACAGGGTGGGCAGATACGCAGTATTTT. Translating it yields CAWMTGWADTQYF.

The gene calls are TRBV5-1 and TRBJ2-5; 13 nucleotides align to TRBD2. Trimming cost V 4 bases and J 1 base; bases outside gene matches: 7. The CDR3 is 17 residues long. From germline, CDR1 is SGHRS and CDR2 YFSETQ. CDR3 in DNA: TGCGCCAGCAGCCCGGGACTAGCGGGGACCACCCAAGAGACCCAGTACTTC. This translates into CASSPGLAGTTQETQYF.

There are a few counts of this clone. CDR3 in DNA: TGCGCCAGCAGCTTGGATCTAGATACGCAGTATTTT. Encoded protein: CASSLDLDTQYF. The chain has TRBV5-1 and TRBJ2-3; D call uncertain. The germline CDR1 and CDR2 sequences are SGHRS and YFSETQ. The V and J ends lost 0 bases and 5 bases respectively, with 4 bases between them. The CDR3 runs 12 residues.

The genes are TRBV7-9 and TRBJ1-2; no firm D call. The CDR3 runs to 14 residues. Germline CDR1 and CDR2: SEHNR and FQNEAQ (reference sequence). Trimming removed 5 bases at V and 4 bases at J, with 14 bases between. CDR3 residues: CASSPWEEGYGYTF. CDR3 DNA: TGTGCCAGCAGCCCGTGGGAAGAGGGCTATGGCTACACCTTC.

This clone appeared once. The rearrangement uses TRBV7-2 and TRBJ1-5; TRBD1 matches 8 bases. CDR3 length: 15 amino acids. The V gene end was trimmed by 2 bases and the J gene end by 5 bases; junction bases not matched to a gene: 5. Germline assignment: CDR1 SGHTA and CDR2 FQGNSA. The CDR3 nucleotides read TGTGCCAGCAGCTTAAGGCAGGGGGCAGATCAGCCCCAGCATTTT. It codes for CASSLRQGADQPQHF.

This clone was recorded only once. V gene TRBV6-5 combines with J gene TRBJ2-7, with 12 bases identical to TRBD2. The CDR3 covers 14 residues. J was trimmed by 4 bases and V by 7 bases; bases with no gene match: 5. The germline V gene has CDR1 MNHEY and CDR2 SVGAGI. The chain's CDR3 is CASTLLAGGYEQYF. Here the CDR3 DNA reads TGTGCCAGCACCTTACTAGCGGGGGGTTACGAGCAGTACTTC.

The V gene is TRBV6-5, the J gene TRBJ1-3; no firm D call. CDR3 length: 14 amino acids. The germline V gene has CDR1 MNHEY and CDR2 SVGAGI. V was clipped by 6 bases and J by 0 bases, with 9 bases between them. CDR3 sequence (DNA): TGTGCCAGCAGAGCCCTGAGCTCTGGAAACACCATATATTTT. It specifies CASRALSSGNTIYF.

The V and J genes are TRBV4-1 and TRBJ1-3; D perhaps matches TRBD1 (6 bases). The J call may be wrong; the DNA end is better matched by TRBJ2-2. This CDR3 spans 15 amino acids. From germline, CDR1 is MGHRA and CDR2 YSYEKL. The CDR3 spells CASRTGTLNTGELFF. CDR3 DNA sequence: TGCGCCAGCAGAACCGGGACACTTAACACCGGGGAGCTGTTTTTT.

The chain links TRBV6-5 to TRBJ1-1; D gene ambiguous. The CDR3 has 14 residues. CDR1 is MNHEY, CDR2 SVGAGI, per germline. Trimming stripped 6 bases from V and 6 bases from J, with 17 bases between. CDR3 in DNA: TGTGCCAGCAGCCCCTCCGGAGGGATGCCTGAAGCTTTCTTT. Encoded protein: CASSPSGGMPEAFF.

V is TRBV25-1 and J is TRBJ1-1; D might be TRBD1 (5 bases). Germline assignment: CDR1 MGHDK and CDR2 SYGVNS. The germline V and J ends were trimmed by 10 bases and 5 bases, with 17 bases remaining between them. The CDR3 is 13 amino acids. The CDR3 loop is CATDGGGWTEAFF. For the CDR3, the DNA is TGTGCCACCGATGGGGGGGGTTGGACTGAAGCTTTCTTT.

The chain is built from TRBV18 and TRBJ2-5, with D uncertain. CDR3 length: 12 amino acids. The ends were cut back, 6 bases at V and 2 bases at J, with 7 bases in the middle. Germline V CDR1 and CDR2: KGHSH, LQKENI. DNA for the CDR3: TGTGCCAGCTCTCGCGCTCAAGAGACCCAGTACTTC. This translates into CASSRAQETQYF.

The chain links TRBV5-4 to TRBJ2-7, with 9 bases matching TRBD2. The CDR3 runs 15 residues. CDR1 and CDR2 from the germline V gene are SGHNT and YYREEE (reference sequence). The trim removed 3 bases at V and 2 bases at J, leaving 6 bases unmatched. The CDR3 region is CASSSGTSSPYEQYF. The DNA of the CDR3 is TGTGCCAGCAGCTCGGGGACTAGCAGCCCCTACGAGCAGTACTTC.

The rearrangement uses TRBV20-1 and TRBJ1-2; TRBD1 might be the D (5 bases). Germline V lookup: CDR1 DFQATT, CDR2 SNEGSKA (reference sequence). V lost 3 bases, J lost 8 bases, and 10 bases lay in between. The CDR3 is 11 amino acids. CDR3 loop: CSASIGVGYTF. DNA of the CDR3: TGCAGTGCTAGTATAGGGGTAGGCTACACCTTC.

CDR3 loop: CATTFSGTHTYSTDTQYF. CDR3 bases: TGTGCCACCACCTTCAGCGGCACACATACTTATAGCACAGATACGCAGTATTTT. The chain combines TRBV19 with TRBJ2-3, with a possible D match to TRBD2 (5 bases). Germline V CDR1 and CDR2: LNHDA, SQIVND (reference sequence). V was cut by 10 bases and J by 0 bases, with 26 bases left in between. The CDR3 is 18 amino acids.

This clone came up once. The CDR3 region has the DNA TGTGCCAGTAGTATAGGACAGATCAATCAGCCCCAGCATTTT. Its translation is CASSIGQINQPQHF. V is TRBV19 and J is TRBJ1-5; perhaps TRBD1 as D (5 bases). Germline V gives CDR1 LNHDA, CDR2 SQIVND (reference sequence). V gave up 1 base and J gave up 3 bases, with 7 bases separating them. This CDR3 comprises 14 residues.

This chain joins TRBV5-1 and TRBJ1-1; D is perhaps TRBD1 (5 bases). The CDR3 runs 15 residues. The V gene's germline CDR1 is SGHRS and CDR2 YFSETQ. V was trimmed by 0 bases and J by 3 bases, leaving 12 bases between them. The CDR3 loop is CASSLGTLSDTEAFF. CDR3 bases: TGCGCCAGCAGCTTGGGGACACTTTCGGACACTGAAGCTTTCTTT.

V gene TRBV19 combines with J gene TRBJ2-7; 11 nucleotides match TRBD1. Germline CDR1 reads LNHDA; CDR2 reads SQIVND (reference sequence). The length of the CDR3 is 17 residues. V lost 5 bases to trimming and J lost 4 bases; unmatched junction nucleotides: 13. DNA of the CDR3: TGTGCCAGTAGTTTTGGGACAGGGGGGTCATCTGGTTACGAGCAGTACTTC. Translating it yields CASSFGTGGSSGYEQYF.